What follows describes a single TCR beta chain. The record originates from a study of T-cell memory formation after mild COVID-19. TCRdb analysed the 5' RACE reads with MiXCR anew, one entry per CDR3 protein. The sample lists some 200,000 distinct CDR3 sequences, around 9.1% occurring once. The CDR3 totals 12 residues. The germline gives CDR1 SQVTM, CDR2 ANQGSEA. The chain joins TRBV29-1 to TRBJ2-2, with a tentative D call TRBD2 (6 bases). The receptor's source is a young man who had mild COVID-19 (a few samples of this study predate the infection). Cell type and time point are not known. Sequences were obtained from PBMCs or a T cell subset sorted from them (not recorded which). The CDR3 DNA sequence: TGCGGGTTTGAGGGGAGGACCGGGGAGCTGTTTTTT. It translates to CGFEGRTGELFF.